This entry describes one T cell receptor (beta chain). Its antigen is still unknown. This sample was included in a study of T-cell memory formation after mild COVID-19. General observations from the study: Clones contracting across day 15 to 85 had a balanced CD4/CD8 profile; later expanding clones leaned CD4+. Researchers found some responding clones in pre-infection memory, a sign that cross-reactive memory joined. Mainly in CM and EM were contracting CD4+ clones; CD8+ were in EMRA.

Constant-segment primers served in 5'RACE that generated TCR alpha and TCR beta cDNA libraries bearing sample barcodes and UMIs. Each CDR3 protein gets one entry after TCRdb re-called the 5' RACE reads with MiXCR. The sample has a few hundred thousand distinct CDR3 sequences, less than 20% seen once. The CDR3 runs 14 residues. Looked up from germline, CDR1 is MNHNS and CDR2 is SASEGT. V lost 7 bases and J lost 5, with 14 bases in between. The receptor comes from a man younger than 35 who had mild COVID-19 (a few samples of this study predate the infection). Cell type and time point are not known. The sequenced material came from PBMCs or a T cell subset sorted from them (not recorded which). The chain is built from TRBV6-1 and TRBJ2-2; TRBD1 or TRBD2 may be the D gene (6 bases each). As DNA, the CDR3 is TGTGCCAGCACCGGTCAAGGGGGGACCGGGGAGCTGTTTTTT. Protein product: CASTGQGGTGELFF.